The 32 T cell receptor beta chains presented below share a single source sample, sequenced in a study of CD8 T cells in ankylosing spondylitis. TCRdb re-analysed the 5' RACE reads in MiXCR, keeping a single row per CDR3 protein. The table records 150,000 or so distinct CDR3 sequences, roughly 30% of them present only once. The sample comprised synovial fluid, either unsorted or a sorted T cell fraction (not recorded which). The receptors here all came from a male donor with ankylosing spondylitis.

Only a few counts were recorded for this clonotype. J is TRBJ1-5 and V is TRBV3-1; no clear D. The V and J ends lost 0 bases and 6 bases respectively, with 6 bases between them. Germline V gene sequence: CDR1 LGHDT, CDR2 YNNKEL (reference sequence). CDR3 length: 13 residues. This chain's CDR3 is CASSQDLGQPQHF. In nucleotides, the CDR3 is TGTGCCAGCAGCCAAGATTTGGGTCAGCCCCAGCATTTT.

The chain carries TRBV7-8 and TRBJ2-2; D is ambiguous. The germline V gene encodes CDR1 SGHVS and CDR2 FQNEAQ. This CDR3 is built from 15 residues. Trimming stripped 5 bases from V and 4 bases from J, with 14 bases between. The CDR3 region is CASSPEHRPTGELFF. As DNA, the CDR3 is TGTGCCAGCAGCCCAGAACACCGGCCCACCGGGGAGCTGTTTTTT. Full variable domain (outside the CDR3, taken from reference TRBV7-8 and TRBJ2-2): GAGVSQSPRYKVAKRGQDVALRCDPISGHVSLFWYQQALGQGPEFLTYFQNEAQLDKSGLPSDRFFAERPEGSVSTLKIQRTQQEDSAVYLCASSPEHRPTGELFFGEGSRLTVL.

This clonotype was observed a few times. The chain uses TRBV20-1 and TRBJ1-5; 8 nucleotides match TRBD1. The ends lost 1 base at V and 4 bases at J; junction bases unmatched: 6. The germline CDR1 and CDR2 sequences are DFQATT and SNEGSKA (reference sequence). This CDR3 region has 15 residues. The CDR3: CSARAGTGPNQPQHF. The CDR3 bases are TGCAGTGCTAGAGCTGGGACAGGACCTAATCAGCCCCAGCATTTT.

There are many counts of this clonotype. The genes are TRBV15 and TRBJ1-4, with TRBD1 matching over 7 bases. Losses at the gene ends were 6 bases for V and 5 bases for J; bases not matched to a gene: 6. Looked up from germline, CDR1 is LNHNV and CDR2 is YYDKDF (reference sequence). This CDR3 has 14 amino acids. CDR3 in amino acids: CATRQTGTNEKLFF. CDR3 DNA sequence: TGTGCCACCAGGCAGACAGGGACAAATGAAAAACTGTTTTTT.

This clonotype was observed a handful of times. V usage is TRBV10-3 and J usage is TRBJ2-7; 9 nucleotides match TRBD2. The germline CDR1 and CDR2 sequences are ENHRY and SYGVKD. This CDR3 is 14 amino acids long. The junction had 11 bases not matched to a gene; V was cut back by 7 bases and J by 7 bases. The CDR3 coding sequence is TGTGCCATCAAGGAAGCGGGAGGCCTGTTTGAGCAGTACTTC. As protein: CAIKEAGGLFEQYF.

The chain employs TRBV7-9 and TRBJ2-5, with TRBD2 matching over 10 bases. The CDR3 loop spans 13 amino acids. The germline V gene encodes CDR1 SEHNR and CDR2 FQNEAQ (reference sequence). Losses at the gene ends were 1 base for V and 7 bases for J; bases not matched to a gene: 0. For the CDR3, the DNA is TGTGCCAGCAGCTTAGGGACTAGCGGGACCCAGTACTTC. It yields the protein CASSLGTSGTQYF.

The V and J genes are TRBV3-1 and TRBJ2-1, with 9 bases lining up with TRBD1. The V gene end was trimmed by 1 base and the J gene end by 7 bases; junction bases not matched to a gene: 5. CDR3 length equals 15 residues. Germline assignment: CDR1 LGHDT and CDR2 YNNKEL (reference sequence). The CDR3 here is CASSQGDRVRNEQFF. In DNA, the CDR3 is TGTGCCAGCAGCCAAGGGGACAGGGTGCGTAATGAGCAGTTCTTC.

This clonotype was found a few times. The chain has TRBV24-1 and TRBJ2-1; 11 bases agree with TRBD2. V lost 3 bases to trimming and J lost 5 bases; unmatched junction nucleotides: 5. This CDR3 is built from 16 residues. Germline CDR1 and CDR2: KGHDR and SFDVKD. The CDR3 sequence is CATSDPLAGVHNEQFF. DNA for the CDR3: TGTGCCACCAGTGATCCACTAGCGGGGGTCCACAATGAGCAGTTCTTC.

V is TRBV6-2 or TRBV6-3 and J is TRBJ1-5, with 9 bases aligning to TRBD1. The CDR3 loop spans 16 amino acids. Germline V gene sequence: CDR1 MNHEY, CDR2 SVGEGT. Losses at the gene ends were 2 bases for V and 2 bases for J; bases not matched to a gene: 4. Here the CDR3 DNA reads TGTGCCAGCAGTTACCTGGACAGGGGAGGCAATCAGCCCCAGCATTTT. Protein sequence: CASSYLDRGGNQPQHF.

This chain connects TRBV9 to TRBJ2-3; D tentatively reads TRBD1 or TRBD2 (6 bases each). CDR3 length: 15 amino acids. Per the germline V gene, CDR1 is SGDLS and CDR2 is YYNGEE. V lost 2 bases and J lost 5, with 15 bases in between. CDR3 coding DNA: TGTGCCAGCAGCGTTGGACCGGGGGCACGAGATACGCAGTATTTT. Translation: CASSVGPGARDTQYF.

Many counts were recorded for this clonotype. V and J are TRBV27 and TRBJ2-1, with 16 bases aligning to TRBD2. This CDR3 contains 19 residues. Per germline, CDR1 MNHEY and CDR2 SMNVEV (reference sequence). Losses at the gene ends were 6 bases for V and 0 bases for J; bases not matched to a gene: 8. The CDR3 DNA reads TGTGCCAGCAGGAGGGGGGGACTAGCGGGAGGGAGCTCCTACAATGAGCAGTTCTTC. Amino acid sequence: CASRRGGLAGGSSYNEQFF.

The chain links TRBV11-2 to TRBJ2-1; 10 nucleotides line up with TRBD2. Trimming cost V 0 bases and J 4 bases; bases outside gene matches: 3. The CDR3 contains 16 residues. Per the germline V gene, CDR1 is SGHAT and CDR2 is FQNNGV. Here the CDR3 DNA reads TGTGCCAGCAGCTTAGATAGCGGGGGGTCGTACAATGAGCAGTTCTTC. It specifies CASSLDSGGSYNEQFF.

The chain recombines TRBV7-6 with TRBJ2-1; D may be TRBD1 (5 bases). From germline, CDR1 is SGHVS and CDR2 FNYEAQ. Trimming stripped 2 bases from V and 6 bases from J, with 11 bases between. CDR3 length: 14 residues. CDR3 DNA: TGTGCCAGCAGCTTAACTCAGGGTGTCAATGAGCAGTTCTTC. Amino acids: CASSLTQGVNEQFF.

This sequence joins TRBV14 and TRBJ1-2; no definite D call. The CDR3 runs to 12 residues. V lost 5 bases and J lost 3, with 7 bases in between. Germline CDR1 is SGHDN and CDR2 is FVKESK. CDR3 bases: TGTGCCAGCAGCTCCGCATACTATGGCTACACCTTC. Its translation: CASSSAYYGYTF.

There are a few counts of this clonotype. The V and J genes are TRBV28 and TRBJ1-2; 8 bases map to TRBD1. The CDR3 sequence is 13 residues long. The germline V gene encodes CDR1 MDHEN and CDR2 SYDVKM. V was clipped by 5 bases and J by 4 bases; unmatched bases: 3. CDR3 in DNA: TGTGCCAGCAGTCGACAGGGGACCTATGGCTACACCTTC. Translated, it gives CASSRQGTYGYTF.

CDR3: CASSYSGLQGSYGYTF. CDR3 DNA: TGTGCCAGCAGTTACTCGGGACTACAGGGCTCATATGGCTACACCTTC. V is TRBV6-5 and J is TRBJ1-2, with D maybe TRBD1 (6 bases). CDR3 length: 16 amino acids. V lost 0 bases and J lost 5, with 16 bases in between. CDR1 MNHEY and CDR2 SVGAGI come from the germline V gene.

This clonotype has more than one count but fewer than ten. V is TRBV5-1 and J is TRBJ2-7, with TRBD2 matching over 7 bases. The germline gives CDR1 SGHRS, CDR2 YFSETQ. V lost 2 bases, J lost 2 bases, and 7 bases stayed unmatched. There are 15 residues in the CDR3. CDR3 region: CASSFLAANAYEQYF. CDR3 DNA sequence: TGCGCCAGCAGCTTCCTAGCGGCCAATGCCTACGAGCAGTACTTC.

This chain joins TRBV29-1 and TRBJ1-2; D not certain. This CDR3 is 13 amino acids long. Trimming cost V 1 base and J 4 bases, with 10 bases left between them. Looked up from germline, CDR1 is SQVTM and CDR2 is ANQGSEA. The CDR3 DNA follows: TGCAGCGTTGAAGTGTCCAGGAGCTATGGCTACACCTTC. The encoded protein is CSVEVSRSYGYTF.

This clonotype was seen many times. This sequence joins TRBV7-9 and TRBJ1-1; tentative D call: TRBD1 (6 bases). Germline V CDR1 and CDR2: SEHNR, FQNEAQ (reference sequence). The CDR3 covers 14 residues. Trimming removed 5 bases from V and 1 base from J, with 11 bases in between. CDR3 nucleotides: TGTGCCAGCAGCGGGGGGGCTGGGAACACTGAAGCTTTCTTT. Its protein product is CASSGGAGNTEAFF.

This clonotype showed up just a few times. This chain links TRBV6-5 with TRBJ2-1; D uncertain. CDR1 and CDR2 from the germline V gene are MNHEY and SVGAGI. The CDR3 is 12 amino acids. V lost 7 bases and J lost 5, with 9 bases in between. The CDR3 here is CASTARNNEQFF. CDR3 sequence (DNA): TGTGCCAGCACTGCCAGAAACAATGAGCAGTTCTTC.

Only a few counts were recorded for this clonotype. The gene calls are TRBV21-1 and TRBJ1-1; the D call TRBD1 from the table was never checked on the DNA. TRBV21-1 has pseudogene status. This CDR3 has 16 amino acids. CDR3 coding DNA: TGTGCCAGCAGCAAAGAAGGGCCAGGGATGAACACTGAAGCTTTCTTT. Residues: CASSKEGPGMNTEAFF.

This clonotype was seen a handful of times. CDR3: CASSIWGPTYNEQFF. CDR3 nucleotides: TGTGCCAGTAGTATCTGGGGACCCACTTACAATGAGCAGTTCTTC. The chain recombines TRBV19 with TRBJ2-1, with D perhaps given as TRBD1 or TRBD2 (5 bases each). This CDR3 contains 15 residues. Trimming pared 3 bases from V and 4 bases from J, leaving 13 bases between. Germline lookup yields CDR1 LNHDA and CDR2 SQIVND (reference sequence).

This clonotype was detected only once. This chain joins TRBV4-2 and TRBJ2-5, with D unclear. Germline values: CDR1 LGHNA, CDR2 YNFKEQ. The CDR3 length is 12 residues. Trimming took off 3 bases at V and 1 base at J, with 3 bases between the two ends. The CDR3 loop is CASSQAQETQYF. Written as DNA, the CDR3 is TGTGCCAGCAGCCAGGCCCAAGAGACCCAGTACTTC.

Only a few counts were recorded for this clonotype. The genes are TRBV20-1 and TRBJ2-7; D is possibly TRBD1 (6 bases). CDR3 length equals 14 residues. V gave up 5 bases and J gave up 4 bases, with 18 bases separating them. CDR1 is DFQATT, CDR2 SNEGSKA, per germline (reference sequence). The CDR3 loop reads CSAEKTGSPYEQYF. The CDR3 coding sequence is TGCAGTGCTGAAAAGACAGGTTCACCTTACGAGCAGTACTTC.

Ten or more counts support this clonotype. J is TRBJ2-3 and V is TRBV2, with TRBD2 matching 7 bases. Trimming removed 4 bases from V and 4 bases from J; junction bases left unmatched: 14. The CDR3 loop spans 17 amino acids. Germline V gene sequence: CDR1 SNHLY, CDR2 FYNNEI. CDR3: CASSVGLEGGSPDTQYF. The CDR3 region has the DNA TGTGCCAGCAGTGTGGGGTTGGAGGGAGGGTCGCCAGATACGCAGTATTTT.

There are many counts of this clonotype. This chain connects TRBV6-2 or TRBV6-3 to TRBJ2-4; 9 bases are shared with TRBD2. The ends lost 5 bases at V and 6 bases at J; junction bases unmatched: 5. Germline V CDR1 and CDR2: MNHEY, SVGEGT. CDR3 size: 14 residues. The CDR3 loop is CASSKTSGLNIQYF. The DNA of the CDR3 is TGTGCCAGCAGTAAGACTAGCGGACTAAACATTCAGTACTTC.

In its sample, this clonotype was seen many times. The chain recombines TRBV6-5 with TRBJ1-4; 8 positions match TRBD1. J gave up 7 bases and V 4 bases, and 11 bases lay outside the gene matches. The CDR3 has 16 amino acids. Germline CDR1 is MNHEY and CDR2 is SVGAGI. CDR3 sequence: CASSFLPGGGGEKLFF. CDR3 DNA sequence: TGTGCCAGCAGTTTCTTACCAGGGGGCGGGGGTGAAAAACTGTTTTTT.

This clonotype has only a few counts. This chain links TRBV11-2 with TRBJ2-1; D tentatively fits TRBD1 or TRBD2 (7 bases each). V lost 1 base, J lost 0 bases, and 10 bases lay in between. From germline, CDR1 is SGHAT and CDR2 FQNNGV. The CDR3 spans 16 residues. This CDR3 is CASSLARGGSYNEQFF. CDR3 nucleotides: TGTGCCAGCAGCTTAGCCAGGGGGGGCTCCTACAATGAGCAGTTCTTC.

V is TRBV20-1 and J is TRBJ2-1; 8 nucleotides agree with TRBD2. This CDR3 spans 15 amino acids. The germline V gene encodes CDR1 DFQATT and CDR2 SNEGSKA (reference sequence). With 3 bases clipped from V and 9 bases from J, the junction kept 13 bases outside the gene matches. DNA of the CDR3: TGCAGTGCTAGGAGCCGCGACGGGAGGGCCCTTGAGCAGTTCTTC. Amino acid sequence: CSARSRDGRALEQFF.

This clonotype appeared a few times. The V and J genes are TRBV3-1 and TRBJ1-2; no definite D call. Deletions cut 1 base from V and 5 bases from J, with 5 bases between. CDR1 is LGHDT, CDR2 YNNKEL, per germline (reference sequence). This CDR3 has 12 residues. The CDR3 bases are TGTGCCAGCAGCCAAGTCCGATATGGCTACACCTTC. Protein product: CASSQVRYGYTF.

This clonotype was counted only a few times. This sequence joins TRBV11-2 and TRBJ2-5; D is undetermined. The CDR3 spans 16 residues. In germline, CDR1 is SGHAT, CDR2 FQNNGV. The ends were cut back, 1 base at V and 5 bases at J, with 17 bases in the middle. Here the CDR3 reads CASSLGTAPETETQYF. The CDR3 nucleotides read TGTGCCAGCAGCTTAGGTACAGCCCCGGAGACGGAGACCCAGTACTTC.

This chain links TRBV7-9 with TRBJ1-5, with D maybe TRBD1 (6 bases). This CDR3 is 16 amino acids long. The V and J ends lost 1 base and 0 bases respectively, with 10 bases between them. Germline CDR1 and CDR2: SEHNR and FQNEAQ (reference sequence). The CDR3, as DNA: TGTGCCAGCAGCTTAGGAAGGGGGGATAGCAATCAGCCCCAGCATTTT. This encodes CASSLGRGDSNQPQHF.